This T cell receptor beta chain originates from a study of vaccination and CD4 T cells after COVID-19 (dated by TCRdb to between 2021 and 2022). For context, the study as a whole: Convalescent patients had a positive SARS-CoV-2 result on nasal swab PCR, and of these patients, several had mild disease and one had severe disease. As controls, cultures received a CEFX viral epitope pool (the positive control), an HIV-1 Nef peptide pool (the negative control), or no peptide at all. Post-vaccine blood samples were obtained a median of about 77 days after the second vaccine dose, with a range of roughly 14 to 241 days. In 10 COVID-19 convalescent patients and a few infection-naive healthy vaccine recipients, the spike-specific CD4+ TCR repertoire before mRNA vaccination was compared with the repertoire after mRNA vaccination. For stimulating the cultures, overlapping spike peptide pools were used, derived from SARS-CoV-2 as well as from the common cold coronaviruses HCoV-NL63, HCoV-OC43 and HCoV-229E. Six males and four females were included in the convalescent cohort, with two Hispanic individuals, seven Caucasians, two Asians and one multiracial person represented. Post-COVID blood samples were collected from convalescent patients a median of around 100 days after diagnosis, with a range of about 30 to 180 days. Each participant got two doses of either the Pfizer-BioNTech BNT162b2 vaccine (n=8) or the Moderna mRNA-1273 vaccine (n=2). Overall results and qualifications from the work: In convalescent patients, a median about 86% of post-vaccine SARS-CoV-2-reactive clones were detected only after vaccination, and vaccine-specific priming was suggested by this finding. Nearly all vaccine-specific clones in convalescent patients (304 of 307) were mono-reactive for SARS-CoV-2 spike rather than cross-reactive with common cold coronaviruses. The number of convalescent patients in the study was relatively small, and the study did not examine early timepoints following natural infection. The median count of SARS-CoV-2-reactive clonotypes went up from roughly 21 after infection to 38 after vaccination, although the change was not significant.

The library relied on PCR. TCR sequencing of DNA from cultured CD4+ T cells used the Oncomine TCR Beta short-read assay at the Johns Hopkins FTIC core. The QIAamp micro DNA kit was used to extract genomic DNA from the cultured CD4+ T cells. The Oncomine TCR Beta libraries from cultured CD4+ T cells were pooled using unique dual indexes and then sequenced on an Illumina iSeq 100. The authors processed their data as follows. Non-productive sequences were removed, and CDR3s not starting with C, not ending with F or W, or shorter than 7 amino acids were discarded. Antigen-specific clonotypes were identified using the MANAFEST web application through comparison of peptide-stimulated wells with reference and other culture wells. For a clone to be called positive, the clone needed an FDR below 0.05, an odds ratio above 5, and a productive frequency above 0.1% in at least two of three replicate wells. Cross-reactive clonotypes were defined as significantly expanded in both SARS-CoV-2 spike wells and at least one common cold coronavirus spike condition. Similarity between CDR3 sequences was evaluated in R version 3.6.1 using Levenshtein distances (stringdist) and unrooted phylogenetic trees (ape). TCRdb reprocessed the public reads (quality trimming at Q25 with fastp, clone calling with MiXCR) and kept in-frame beta chains. Entries are consolidated by CDR3 protein sequence, retaining the most common genes and DNA. V and J calls and clone size were set by TCRdb, not the authors. The sample has more than 20,000 distinct CDR3 sequences on record, approximately 48% of them singletons. The top ten clonotypes cover 3.5% to 6% of the sample.

V loses 3 bases, J loses 3 bases, and the germline ends lie 10 bases apart. CDR1 and CDR2 (DFQATT, SNEGSKA) derive from the germline V gene (reference sequence). The CDR3, from cysteine to phenylalanine, totals 13 residues. The read is trimmed to its CDR3 DNA, 39 bases read in frame from base 1. The meaning of the sample's treatment or condition label: roughly ten-day PBMC culture with coronavirus spike peptide pools or control peptides (ViraFEST assay). To expand antigen-specific T cells with peptide pools and then pick out the expanded clonotypes through TCR sequencing, the study relied on the ViraFEST assay. The positive SARS-CoV-2 PCR tests of the convalescent patients were dated from March to December 2020, before the Alpha, Beta and Delta variants emerged in the United States. Over 1.5 million PBMCs per well were cultured in IMDM with roughly 5% human AB serum and approximately 10 IU/ml IL-2, plus 10 ug/ml peptide pools. Half of the culture medium was replaced with fresh IL-2-containing medium on days 3 and 7. CD4+ T cells were isolated after roughly nine days of culture through negative selection using the EasySep CD4+ T cell isolation kit. PBMCs were separated from whole blood using Ficoll-Paque Plus gradient centrifugation and then either used fresh or cryopreserved at -140C. In general, triplicate wells were set up for every culture condition.

With regard to this clonotype: Its antigen is not yet known. Nothing much larger sits one base from this clone, and base qualities are not available.

Source material: CD4+ T cells from blood, cultured in vitro. The origin of this receptor is a human donor who had recovered from COVID-19. The sequence links TRBV20-1 to TRBJ2-3; tentative D gene TRBD2, with 6 bases matching. This receptor has the CDR3 CSARREATDTQYF. The DNA is TGCAGTGCTAGGAGGGAGGCGACAGATACGCAGTATTTT.